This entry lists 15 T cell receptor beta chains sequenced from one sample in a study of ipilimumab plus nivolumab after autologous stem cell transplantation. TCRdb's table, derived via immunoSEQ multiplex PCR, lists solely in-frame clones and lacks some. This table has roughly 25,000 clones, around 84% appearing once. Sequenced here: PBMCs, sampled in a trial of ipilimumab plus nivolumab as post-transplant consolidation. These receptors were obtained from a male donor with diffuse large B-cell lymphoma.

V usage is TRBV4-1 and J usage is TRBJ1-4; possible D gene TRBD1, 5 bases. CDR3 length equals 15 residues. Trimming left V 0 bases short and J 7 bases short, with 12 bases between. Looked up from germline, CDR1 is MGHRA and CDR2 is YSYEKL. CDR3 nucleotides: TGCGCCAGCAGCCAAGAGGGGATTCAGGGTGAAAAACTGTTTTTT. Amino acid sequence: CASSQEGIQGEKLFF.

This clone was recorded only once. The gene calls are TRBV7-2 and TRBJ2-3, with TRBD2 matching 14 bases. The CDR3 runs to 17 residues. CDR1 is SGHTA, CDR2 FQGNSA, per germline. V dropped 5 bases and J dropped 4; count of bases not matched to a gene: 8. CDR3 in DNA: TGTGCCAGCAGCCAACGGACTAGCGGGGGGCGCGCAGATACGCAGTATTTT. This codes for CASSQRTSGGRADTQYF.

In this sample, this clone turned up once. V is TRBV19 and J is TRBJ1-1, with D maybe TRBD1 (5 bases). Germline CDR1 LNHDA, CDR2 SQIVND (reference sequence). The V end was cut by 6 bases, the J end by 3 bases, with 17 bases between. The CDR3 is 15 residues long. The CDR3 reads CASRSPWGGDTEAFF. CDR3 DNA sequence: TGTGCCAGTAGAAGCCCTTGGGGGGGGGACACTGAAGCTTTCTTT. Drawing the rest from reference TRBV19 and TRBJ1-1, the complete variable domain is DGGITQSPKYLFRKEGQNVTLSCEQNLNHDAMYWYRQDPGQGLRLIYYSQIVNDFQKGDIAEGYSVSREKKESFPLTVTSAQKNPTAFYLCASRSPWGGDTEAFFGQGTRLTVV.

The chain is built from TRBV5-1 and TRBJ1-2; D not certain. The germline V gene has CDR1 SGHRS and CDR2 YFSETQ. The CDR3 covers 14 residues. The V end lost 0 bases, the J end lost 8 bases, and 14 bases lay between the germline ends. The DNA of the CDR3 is TGCGCCAGCAGCTTGGACACAGTCTGGGAAGGCTACACCTTC. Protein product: CASSLDTVWEGYTF.

Here the CDR3 DNA reads TGCGCCAGCAGCCAAGAACTACTTAGGACGGACGGCCCCGAGGGAGAAAAACTGTTTTTT. Translating it yields CASSQELLRTDGPEGEKLFF. The J gene is TRBJ1-4, the V gene TRBV4-3; no reliable D call. Per germline, CDR1 LGHNA and CDR2 YSLEER. Trimming pared 0 bases from V and 8 bases from J, leaving 28 bases between. CDR3 length: 20 residues.

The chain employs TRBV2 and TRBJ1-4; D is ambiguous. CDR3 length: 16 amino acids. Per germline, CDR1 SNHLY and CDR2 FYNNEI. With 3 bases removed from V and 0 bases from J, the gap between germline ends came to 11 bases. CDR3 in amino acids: CASSDVGSSTNEKLFF. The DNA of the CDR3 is TGTGCCAGCAGTGATGTCGGCAGCTCAACTAATGAAAAACTGTTTTTT.

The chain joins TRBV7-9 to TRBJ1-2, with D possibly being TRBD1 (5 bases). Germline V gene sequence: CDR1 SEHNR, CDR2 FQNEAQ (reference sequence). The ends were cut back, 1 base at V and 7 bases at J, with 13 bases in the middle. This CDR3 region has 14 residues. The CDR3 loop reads CASSLDGGGTGYTF. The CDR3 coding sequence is TGTGCCAGCAGCTTAGACGGGGGAGGGACTGGCTACACCTTC. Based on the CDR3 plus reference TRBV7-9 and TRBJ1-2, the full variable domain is DTGVSQNPRHKITKRGQNVTFRCDPISEHNRLYWYRQTLGQGPEFLTYFQNEAQLEKSRLLSDRFSAERPKGSFSTLEIQRTEQGDSAMYLCASSLDGGGTGYTFGSGTRLTVV.

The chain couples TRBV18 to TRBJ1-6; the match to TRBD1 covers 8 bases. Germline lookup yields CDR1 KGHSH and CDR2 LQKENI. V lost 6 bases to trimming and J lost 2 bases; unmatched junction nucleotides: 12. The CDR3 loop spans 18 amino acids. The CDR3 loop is CASSLMTSTGAYNSPLHF. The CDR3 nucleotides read TGTGCCAGCTCCCTCATGACCTCGACAGGGGCCTATAATTCACCCCTCCACTTT.

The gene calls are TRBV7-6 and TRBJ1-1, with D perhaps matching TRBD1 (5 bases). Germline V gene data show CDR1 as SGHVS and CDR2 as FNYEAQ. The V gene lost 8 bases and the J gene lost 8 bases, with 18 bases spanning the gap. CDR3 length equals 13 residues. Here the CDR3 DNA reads TGTGCCAGCGCCCGTGTCGAAGGGGAAGAAGCTTTCTTT. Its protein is CASARVEGEEAFF.

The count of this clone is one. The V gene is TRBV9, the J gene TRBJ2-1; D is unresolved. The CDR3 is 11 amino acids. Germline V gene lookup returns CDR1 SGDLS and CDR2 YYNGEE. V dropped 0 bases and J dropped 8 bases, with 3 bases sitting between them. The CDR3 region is CASSVGDEQFF. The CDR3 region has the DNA TGTGCCAGCAGCGTAGGCGATGAGCAGTTCTTC.

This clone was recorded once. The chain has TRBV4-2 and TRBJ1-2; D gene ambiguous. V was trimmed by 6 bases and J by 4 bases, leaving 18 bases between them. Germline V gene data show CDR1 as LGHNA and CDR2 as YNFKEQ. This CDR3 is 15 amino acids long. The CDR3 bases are TGTGCCAGCAGTATTTACCACCAAGAACTCTATGGCTACACCTTC. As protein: CASSIYHQELYGYTF.

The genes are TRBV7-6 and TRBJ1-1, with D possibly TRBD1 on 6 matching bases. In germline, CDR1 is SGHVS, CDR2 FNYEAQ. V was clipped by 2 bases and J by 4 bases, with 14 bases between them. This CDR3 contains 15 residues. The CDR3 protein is CASSLTQGLSTEAFF. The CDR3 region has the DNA TGTGCCAGCAGCTTAACGCAGGGGCTGAGCACTGAAGCTTTCTTT.

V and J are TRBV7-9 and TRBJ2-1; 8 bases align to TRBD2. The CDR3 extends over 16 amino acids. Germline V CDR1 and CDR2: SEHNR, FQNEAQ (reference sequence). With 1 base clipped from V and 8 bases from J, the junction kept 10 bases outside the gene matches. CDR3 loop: CASSLGNSGGGDEQFF. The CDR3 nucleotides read TGTGCCAGCAGCTTAGGCAACAGCGGGGGTGGGGATGAGCAGTTCTTC.

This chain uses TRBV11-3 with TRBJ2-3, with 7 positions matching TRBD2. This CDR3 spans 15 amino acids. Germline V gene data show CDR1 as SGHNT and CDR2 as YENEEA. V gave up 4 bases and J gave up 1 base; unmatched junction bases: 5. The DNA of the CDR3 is TGTGCCAGCAGCTGGAGCGGGGAGCGCACAGATACGCAGTATTTT. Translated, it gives CASSWSGERTDTQYF.

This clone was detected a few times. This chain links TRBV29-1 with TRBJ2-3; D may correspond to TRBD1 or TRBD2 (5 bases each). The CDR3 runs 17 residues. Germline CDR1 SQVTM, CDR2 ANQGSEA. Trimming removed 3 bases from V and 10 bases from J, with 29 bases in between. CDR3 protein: CSVERLGQGVDGDAQYF. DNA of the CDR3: TGCAGCGTTGAGAGGCTGGGGCAGGGAGTTGATGGCGATGCGCAGTATTTT.